This T cell receptor (beta chain) was sequenced during a study of T cells in Graves' hyperthyroidism and ophthalmopathy. What was amplified from RNA transcripts were TCR beta CDR3 regions. The HTBI primer set drove a first-round RT-PCR of the TCR CDR3. Using its own MiXCR run on the multiplex PCR reads, TCRdb lists one record per CDR3 protein. The sample lists about 400,000 distinct CDR3 sequences; around 25% were seen once. This clonotype was seen more than once but under ten times. This CDR3 comprises 15 residues. Trimming left V 3 bases short and J 6 bases short, with 18 bases between. The germline V gene has CDR1 LNHDA and CDR2 SQIVND (reference sequence).

Specimen: blood. J is TRBJ2-7 and V is TRBV19; D possibly corresponds to TRBD2 (7 bases). The receptor's source is a man aged 50 to 60 with Graves' hyperthyroidism. The DNA of the CDR3 is TGTGCCAGTAGTATTGCACGGGGGGCGCTGACCGAGCAGTACTTC. This codes for CASSIARGALTEQYF.